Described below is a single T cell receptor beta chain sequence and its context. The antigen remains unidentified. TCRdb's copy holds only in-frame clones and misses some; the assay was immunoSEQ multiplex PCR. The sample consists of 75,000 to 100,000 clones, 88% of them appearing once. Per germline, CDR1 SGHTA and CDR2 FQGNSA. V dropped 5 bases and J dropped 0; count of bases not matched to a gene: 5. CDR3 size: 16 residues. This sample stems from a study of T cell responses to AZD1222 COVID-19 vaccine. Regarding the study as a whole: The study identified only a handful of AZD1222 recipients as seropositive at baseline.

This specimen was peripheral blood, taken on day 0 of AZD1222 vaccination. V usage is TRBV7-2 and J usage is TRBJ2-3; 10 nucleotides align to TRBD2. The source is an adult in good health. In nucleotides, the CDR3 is TGTGCCAGCAGCGCTAGCGGGGGACTAAGCACAGATACGCAGTATTTT. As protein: CASSASGGLSTDTQYF.